Shown below are 3 T cell receptor beta chains from a single sample sequenced in a study of regulatory T cells in long-lasting Graves disease. Libraries of TCR beta came from iRepertoire HTBI primers plus Arm-PCR of CDR3 regions. TCRdb called the multiplex PCR reads again in MiXCR, with one record for every CDR3 protein. The profile shows around 480,000 distinct CDR3 sequences, more than 15% of them singletons. Indicated time point: newly diagnosed GD, antithyroid drugs for less than 3 months. Isolated PBMC RNA provided the starting material for the TCR library. This same sample was also taken into another study, of T cells in Graves' hyperthyroidism and ophthalmopathy.

Sequenced material: peripheral blood mononuclear cells (PBMCs), taken at new diagnosis, from a patient treated with antithyroid drugs. The origin of the receptors is a woman aged 35 to 59 with Graves disease.

This clonotype has more than one count but fewer than ten. The V call is TRBV10-1, the J call TRBJ2-1; D is possibly TRBD1 (6 bases). Trimming stripped 4 bases from V and 7 bases from J, with 20 bases between. The CDR3 has 16 amino acids. The germline CDR1 and CDR2 sequences are WNHNN and SYGVQD (reference sequence). In nucleotides, the CDR3 is TGCGCCAGCAGTGCGATATCGAGCGGACAGCCAAATGAGCAGTTCTTC. It codes for CASSAISSGQPNEQFF.

This chain connects TRBV4-1 to TRBJ1-1, with D maybe TRBD1 (5 bases). V was trimmed by 1 base and J by 6 bases, leaving 15 bases between them. This CDR3 is 15 amino acids long. Germline-derived CDR1 and CDR2 are MGHRA and YSYEKL. As DNA, the CDR3 is TGCGCCAGCAGCCAAGTCGCACCCAGGGTTTCTGAAGCTTTCTTT. Protein sequence: CASSQVAPRVSEAFF.

This clonotype occurred a few times. The rearrangement links TRBV7-9 to TRBJ2-1; 8 bases are a match to TRBD1. The germline V gene has CDR1 SEHNR and CDR2 FQNEAQ (reference sequence). CDR3 length: 12 residues. Trimming cost V 4 bases and J 13 bases; bases outside gene matches: 6. CDR3 loop: CASSYPGTGQFF. In DNA form, the CDR3 reads TGTGCCAGCAGCTATCCCGGGACAGGCCAGTTCTTC.